This T cell receptor (beta chain) was recorded in a study of cytomegalovirus exposure and HLA in healthy donors. Points from the study as a whole: Within a later analysis, the majority of CMV-associated TCR beta chains appeared HLA-restricted.

Germline CDR1 and CDR2: SGHNT and YYREEE (reference sequence). J lost 4 bases, V lost 0 bases, and 7 bases had no gene match. The CDR3 loop spans 16 amino acids. PCR amplification relied on 60 Vbeta primers (plus 13 Jbeta primers). Profiling relied on immunoSEQ multiplex PCR, and the TCRdb table lists in-frame clones only, not all of them. The sample includes approximately 120,000 clones. Points on this clone: Its antigen is unidentified.

The J gene is TRBJ2-5, the V gene TRBV5-4, with 9 bases that match TRBD2. This receptor was identified in a man aged 40-49 years in good health and CMV-seronegative. Material: PBMCs. The CDR3 reads CASSLGGLAGRETQYF. CDR3 bases: TGTGCCAGCAGCTTGGGGGGGCTAGCGGGAAGAGAGACCCAGTACTTC.